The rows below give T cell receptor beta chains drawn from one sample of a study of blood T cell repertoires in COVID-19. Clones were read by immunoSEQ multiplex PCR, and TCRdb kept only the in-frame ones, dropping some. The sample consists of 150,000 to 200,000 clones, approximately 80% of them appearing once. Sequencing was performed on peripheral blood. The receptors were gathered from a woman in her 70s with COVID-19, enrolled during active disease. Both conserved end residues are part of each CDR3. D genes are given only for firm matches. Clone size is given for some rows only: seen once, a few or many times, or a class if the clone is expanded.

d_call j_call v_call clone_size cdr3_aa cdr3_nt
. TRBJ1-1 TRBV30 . CAWDSQDTEAFF TGTGCCTGGGACAGCCAAGACACTGAAGCTTTCTTT
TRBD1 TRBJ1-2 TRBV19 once CASSDRGTAPYGYTF TGTGCCAGTAGTGATCGCGGGACAGCTCCTTATGGCTACACCTTC
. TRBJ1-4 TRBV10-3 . CAISQTDFGEKLFF TGTGCCATCAGTCAAACGGACTTCGGTGAAAAACTGTTTTTT
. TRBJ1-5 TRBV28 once CASNQRSSNQPQHF TGTGCCAGCAATCAGCGCTCTAGCAATCAGCCCCAGCATTTT
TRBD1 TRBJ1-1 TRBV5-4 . CASSSARGLDTEAFF TGTGCCAGCAGCTCCGCAAGGGGGCTGGACACTGAAGCTTTCTTT
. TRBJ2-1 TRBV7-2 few CASSFPGLYNEQFF TGTGCCAGCAGCTTCCCGGGACTCTACAATGAGCAGTTCTTC
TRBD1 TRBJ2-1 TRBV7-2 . CASDPGQGLFREQFF TGTGCCAGTGATCCGGGACAGGGTCTTTTCCGTGAGCAGTTCTTC
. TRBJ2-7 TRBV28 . CASSPQPGGRQASYEQYF TGTGCCAGCAGTCCACAACCAGGGGGGCGACAGGCCTCCTACGAGCAGTACTTC
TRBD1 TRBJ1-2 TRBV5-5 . CASRLQGNYGYTF TGTGCCAGCAGGCTACAGGGGAACTATGGCTACACCTTC
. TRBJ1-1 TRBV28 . CASSPTRQVNTEAFF TGTGCCAGCAGTCCCACCCGACAGGTGAACACTGAAGCTTTCTTT
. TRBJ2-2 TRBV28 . CASSSRVGELFF TGTGCCAGCAGTTCCAGGGTGGGGGAGCTGTTTTTT
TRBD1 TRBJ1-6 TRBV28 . CASSLATGGINSPLHF TGTGCCAGCAGTCTTGCGACAGGGGGGATTAATTCACCCCTCCACTTT
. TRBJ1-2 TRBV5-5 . CASSLGTGLGGYTF TGTGCCAGCAGCTTGGGCACAGGGTTGGGCGGCTACACCTTC
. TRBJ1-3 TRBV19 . CASSTNRPGSGNTIYF TGTGCCAGTAGTACCAACAGGCCCGGCTCTGGAAACACCATATATTTT
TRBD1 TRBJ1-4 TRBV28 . CASSFPGQGNEKLFF TGTGCCAGCAGTTTTCCAGGACAGGGGAACGAAAAACTGTTTTTT
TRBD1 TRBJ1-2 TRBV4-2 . CASSQPGQGTYGYTF TGTGCCAGCAGCCAACCGGGACAGGGGACGTATGGCTACACCTTC
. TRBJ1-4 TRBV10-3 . CAISESYREGVEKLFF TGTGCCATCAGTGAGTCGTACAGGGAAGGTGTTGAAAAACTGTTTTTT
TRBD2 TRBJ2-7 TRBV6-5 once CATVAGGSYEQYF TGTGCCACCGTAGCGGGAGGCTCCTACGAGCAGTACTTC
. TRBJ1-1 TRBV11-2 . CASSESRPGGPTEAFF TGTGCCAGCAGTGAATCGAGACCGGGGGGGCCCACTGAAGCTTTCTTT
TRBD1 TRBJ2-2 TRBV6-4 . CASRDRGSTGELFF TGTGCCAGCCGGGACAGGGGTAGCACCGGGGAGCTGTTTTTT
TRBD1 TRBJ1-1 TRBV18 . CASSQLGQEATEAFF TGTGCCAGCTCACAGCTTGGACAGGAGGCCACTGAAGCTTTCTTT
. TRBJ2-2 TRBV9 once CASSPRPEGNTGELFF TGTGCCAGCAGCCCCCGCCCGGAGGGAAACACCGGGGAGCTGTTTTTT